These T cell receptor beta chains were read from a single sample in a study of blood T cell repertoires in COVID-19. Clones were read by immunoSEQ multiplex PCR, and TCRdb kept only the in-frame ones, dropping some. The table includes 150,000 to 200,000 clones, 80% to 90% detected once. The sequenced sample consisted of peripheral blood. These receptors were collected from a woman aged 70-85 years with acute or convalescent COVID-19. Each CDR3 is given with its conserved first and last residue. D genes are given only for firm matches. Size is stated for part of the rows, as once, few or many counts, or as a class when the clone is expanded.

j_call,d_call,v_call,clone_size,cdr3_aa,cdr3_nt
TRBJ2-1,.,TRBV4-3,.,CASSQDYGGTFYNEQFF,TGCGCCAGCAGCCAAGATTACGGGGGAACTTTCTACAATGAGCAGTTCTTC
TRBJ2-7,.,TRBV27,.,CASSQGPPYEQYF,TGTGCCAGCAGCCAGGGCCCGCCCTACGAGCAGTACTTC
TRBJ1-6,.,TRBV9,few,CASSRGNSPLHF,TGTGCCAGCAGCCGGGGGAATTCACCCCTCCACTTT
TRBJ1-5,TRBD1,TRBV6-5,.,CASSRTGVSNQPQHF,TGTGCCAGCAGTCGAACAGGGGTTAGCAATCAGCCCCAGCATTTT
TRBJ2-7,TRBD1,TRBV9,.,CARSRDSPYEQYF,TGTGCCAGAAGCCGGGACAGTCCCTACGAGCAGTACTTC
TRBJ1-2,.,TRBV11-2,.,CASSLAGPSRAYGYTF,TGTGCCAGCAGCTTAGCCGGGCCCTCGAGGGCCTATGGCTACACCTTC
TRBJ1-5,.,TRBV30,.,CAWSTRDNQPQHF,TGTGCCTGGAGTACCAGGGACAATCAGCCCCAGCATTTT
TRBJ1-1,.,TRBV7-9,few,CASSLNPITEAFF,TGTGCCAGCAGCTTAAATCCCATCACTGAAGCTTTCTTT
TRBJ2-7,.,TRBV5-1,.,CASSTSPGLGAYEQYF,TGCGCCAGCAGCACGTCCCCGGGACTGGGCGCCTACGAGCAGTACTTC
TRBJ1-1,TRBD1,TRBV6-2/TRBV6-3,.,CASSQLQGAGSEAFF,TGTGCCAGCAGTCAATTACAGGGGGCAGGGTCTGAAGCTTTCTTT
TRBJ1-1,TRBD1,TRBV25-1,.,CASSDPGSGQGSTEAFF,TGTGCCAGCAGTGATCCCGGGAGCGGACAGGGGTCAACTGAAGCTTTCTTT
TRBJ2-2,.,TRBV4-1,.,CASSQDRAAGELFF,TGCGCCAGCAGCCAAGACAGGGCTGCCGGGGAGCTGTTTTTT